This T cell receptor (beta chain) stems from a study of molecular identifiers for immune sequencing clone quantification. This clonotype was picked up many times. TCRdb passed the PCR reads through MiXCR, listing each CDR3 protein once. The sample has 62,000 or so distinct CDR3 sequences; 18% are singletons. Looked up from germline, CDR1 is MGHRA and CDR2 is YSYEKL. The CDR3 totals 19 residues. Deletions cut 5 bases from V and 0 bases from J, with 20 bases between. The chain carries TRBV4-1 and TRBJ2-6; D gene uncertain. The sample was naive CD8+ T cells from blood, with Jurkat cell RNA spiked in. Subset meaning: FACS-sorted CD8+CD4-CCR7+CD45RA+ naive T cells. This receptor was obtained from a human donor in good health. Some libraries in this study had Jurkat cell RNA spiked in. In DNA, the CDR3 is TGCGCCAGCAGCAAAAGGGTAGGTGCGAGCGCCTCTGGGGCCAACGTCCTGACTTTC. Translation gives CASSKRVGASASGANVLTF.